This is a list of T cell receptor beta chains from one sample in a study of shared clonotypes between healthy human individuals. The table came from immunoSEQ multiplex PCR; TCRdb's copy has only in-frame clones and leaves some out. The sample lists 2 million or so clones, about 95% occurring once. What was sequenced was naive CD8+ T cells sorted from blood. The receptor source for this set is a man aged 18 to 29 in good health. Each CDR3 is given with its conserved first and last residue. Fields, in order: J gene, clone size, D gene, V gene, CDR3 protein, CDR3 DNA. D genes are given only for firm matches. Only some rows state a clone size, as once, few, many or a class for expanded clones.

j_call: TRBJ1-4
clone_size: -
d_call: -
v_call: TRBV23-1
cdr3_aa: CASSPRPLSNEKLFF
cdr3_nt: TGCGCCAGCAGTCCCAGACCCCTTTCTAATGAAAAACTGTTTTTT

j_call: TRBJ2-7
clone_size: -
d_call: -
v_call: TRBV29-1
cdr3_aa: CSVETPSYEQYF
cdr3_nt: TGCAGCGTTGAGACCCCCTCCTACGAGCAGTACTTC

j_call: TRBJ2-1
clone_size: once
d_call: -
v_call: TRBV27
cdr3_aa: CASGDGGPHEQFF
cdr3_nt: TGTGCCAGCGGGGATGGGGGCCCCCATGAGCAGTTCTTC

j_call: TRBJ2-7
clone_size: -
d_call: TRBD2
v_call: TRBV5-4
cdr3_aa: CASSLGSGVYYEQYF
cdr3_nt: TGTGCCAGCAGCTTGGGTAGCGGGGTTTACTACGAGCAGTACTTC

j_call: TRBJ1-6
clone_size: -
d_call: -
v_call: TRBV4-1
cdr3_aa: CASSHPVDSDYNSPLHF
cdr3_nt: TGCGCCAGCAGCCACCCGGTAGACAGCGATTATAATTCACCCCTCCACTTT

j_call: TRBJ2-7
clone_size: -
d_call: -
v_call: TRBV7-2
cdr3_aa: CASSSFLSYEQYF
cdr3_nt: TGTGCCAGCAGCTCCTTCCTATCCTACGAGCAGTACTTC

j_call: TRBJ2-7
clone_size: -
d_call: -
v_call: TRBV28
cdr3_aa: CASRFLRGPYEQYF
cdr3_nt: TGTGCCAGCAGGTTCCTTCGGGGCCCCTACGAGCAGTACTTC

j_call: TRBJ1-5
clone_size: -
d_call: TRBD1
v_call: TRBV23-1
cdr3_aa: CASSQSRGRILNQPQHF
cdr3_nt: TGCGCCAGCAGTCAGTCCAGGGGGAGGATTTTAAATCAGCCCCAGCATTTT

j_call: TRBJ1-6
clone_size: -
d_call: TRBD1
v_call: TRBV5-4
cdr3_aa: CASSYGQGESPLHF
cdr3_nt: TGTGCCAGCAGCTATGGACAGGGAGAATCACCCCTCCACTTT

j_call: TRBJ2-3
clone_size: -
d_call: TRBD2
v_call: TRBV7-9
cdr3_aa: CASSLDWTSGGNF
cdr3_nt: TGTGCCAGCAGCTTAGACTGGACTAGCGGGGGGAATTTT

j_call: TRBJ1-1
clone_size: -
d_call: -
v_call: TRBV5-6
cdr3_aa: CASSFWGAGPEAFF
cdr3_nt: TGTGCCAGCAGCTTCTGGGGCGCGGGCCCTGAAGCTTTCTTT

j_call: TRBJ2-5
clone_size: once
d_call: -
v_call: TRBV10-3
cdr3_aa: CAISYDQETQYF
cdr3_nt: TGTGCCATCAGTTACGACCAAGAGACCCAGTACTTC

j_call: TRBJ1-4
clone_size: -
d_call: -
v_call: TRBV30
cdr3_aa: CAWSVYLGEKLFF
cdr3_nt: TGTGCCTGGAGTGTATACCTAGGTGAAAAACTGTTTTTT

j_call: TRBJ1-5
clone_size: -
d_call: TRBD1
v_call: TRBV27
cdr3_aa: CASSPFPGQQGATNQPQHF
cdr3_nt: TGTGCCAGCAGCCCGTTCCCGGGGCAACAGGGGGCCACCAATCAGCCCCAGCATTTT

j_call: TRBJ2-7
clone_size: -
d_call: -
v_call: TRBV14
cdr3_aa: CASSQWAESYEQYF
cdr3_nt: TGTGCCAGCAGCCAATGGGCGGAATCCTACGAGCAGTACTTC

j_call: TRBJ2-7
clone_size: -
d_call: -
v_call: TRBV4-1
cdr3_aa: CASSLGEWNEQYF
cdr3_nt: TGCGCCAGCAGCCTCGGGGAGTGGAACGAGCAGTACTTC

j_call: TRBJ2-5
clone_size: -
d_call: -
v_call: TRBV7-7
cdr3_aa: CASSFAGQETQYF
cdr3_nt: TGTGCTAGCAGCTTTGCAGGGCAAGAGACCCAGTACTTC

j_call: TRBJ2-7
clone_size: -
d_call: -
v_call: TRBV13
cdr3_aa: CASSPSGFGGLSSYEQYF
cdr3_nt: TGTGCCAGCAGCCCGTCCGGTTTTGGGGGGCTGAGCTCCTACGAGCAGTACTTC

j_call: TRBJ2-2
clone_size: -
d_call: -
v_call: TRBV30
cdr3_aa: CAWSVSDTGELFF
cdr3_nt: TGTGCCTGGAGTGTAAGTGACACCGGGGAGCTGTTTTTT

j_call: TRBJ1-2
clone_size: -
d_call: TRBD1
v_call: TRBV27
cdr3_aa: CASSAGQEVGFAYGYTF
cdr3_nt: TGTGCCAGCAGTGCGGGACAGGAGGTGGGATTTGCCTATGGCTACACCTTC

j_call: TRBJ2-5
clone_size: -
d_call: -
v_call: TRBV6-5
cdr3_aa: CASSSSSSDPETQYF
cdr3_nt: TGTGCCAGCAGTTCCTCGAGTAGCGATCCAGAGACCCAGTACTTC

j_call: TRBJ1-2
clone_size: -
d_call: TRBD1
v_call: TRBV9
cdr3_aa: CASSVAPTGGYGYTF
cdr3_nt: TGTGCCAGCAGCGTAGCCCCCACAGGGGGCTATGGCTACACCTTC

j_call: TRBJ2-5
clone_size: -
d_call: TRBD2
v_call: TRBV6-6
cdr3_aa: CASSSERENQETQYF
cdr3_nt: TGTGCCAGCAGTTCGGAGCGGGAGAACCAAGAGACCCAGTACTTC

j_call: TRBJ2-2
clone_size: -
d_call: -
v_call: TRBV27
cdr3_aa: CASSLVGGELFF
cdr3_nt: TGTGCCAGCAGTTTGGTGGGGGGGGAGCTGTTTTTT

j_call: TRBJ2-7
clone_size: -
d_call: TRBD1
v_call: TRBV5-6
cdr3_aa: CASSEGQGWGRSSYEQYF
cdr3_nt: TGTGCCAGCAGCGAGGGACAGGGGTGGGGTCGTAGTTCCTACGAGCAGTACTTC

j_call: TRBJ2-3
clone_size: few
d_call: -
v_call: TRBV6-6
cdr3_aa: CASRPLATSGTDTQYF
cdr3_nt: TGTGCCAGCAGACCCTTGGCTACCTCTGGCACAGATACGCAGTATTTT

j_call: TRBJ2-7
clone_size: -
d_call: -
v_call: TRBV29-1
cdr3_aa: CSVASGVYEQYF
cdr3_nt: TGCAGCGTTGCCAGTGGGGTCTACGAGCAGTACTTC

j_call: TRBJ2-2
clone_size: -
d_call: -
v_call: TRBV7-9
cdr3_aa: CASSFGGELFF
cdr3_nt: TGTGCCAGCAGCTTTGGAGGGGAGCTGTTTTTT

j_call: TRBJ1-1
clone_size: -
d_call: -
v_call: TRBV5-6
cdr3_aa: CASSLNTEAFF
cdr3_nt: TGTGCCAGCAGCTTAAATACTGAAGCTTTCTTT

j_call: TRBJ2-1
clone_size: -
d_call: -
v_call: TRBV25-1
cdr3_aa: CASSDAGAYNEQFF
cdr3_nt: TGTGCCAGCAGTGATGCGGGTGCCTACAATGAGCAGTTCTTC

j_call: TRBJ2-7
clone_size: -
d_call: TRBD1
v_call: TRBV4-1
cdr3_aa: CASSHPGGGQGTYEQYF
cdr3_nt: TGCGCCAGCAGCCACCCCGGGGGAGGACAGGGGACCTACGAGCAGTACTTC

j_call: TRBJ2-5
clone_size: -
d_call: -
v_call: TRBV27
cdr3_aa: CASSPGTWFETQYF
cdr3_nt: TGTGCCAGCAGTCCGGGGACCTGGTTTGAGACCCAGTACTTC

j_call: TRBJ1-2
clone_size: -
d_call: TRBD1
v_call: TRBV7-2
cdr3_aa: CASSPEVAQGKFGYTF
cdr3_nt: TGTGCCAGCAGCCCAGAGGTGGCACAGGGGAAATTTGGCTACACCTTC

j_call: TRBJ2-6
clone_size: -
d_call: -
v_call: TRBV29-1
cdr3_aa: CSVEVRRSGANVLTF
cdr3_nt: TGCAGCGTTGAGGTTAGACGGTCTGGGGCCAACGTCCTGACTTTC

j_call: TRBJ2-4
clone_size: -
d_call: TRBD1
v_call: TRBV4-1
cdr3_aa: CASSQVPGQGFENIQYF
cdr3_nt: TGCGCCAGCAGCCAAGTACCGGGACAGGGTTTTGAAAACATTCAGTACTTC

j_call: TRBJ2-7
clone_size: -
d_call: TRBD2
v_call: TRBV5-6
cdr3_aa: CASSLTTSGGPSSYEQYF
cdr3_nt: TGTGCCAGCAGCTTGACCACTAGCGGGGGGCCGAGCTCCTACGAGCAGTACTTC

j_call: TRBJ1-2
clone_size: -
d_call: TRBD1
v_call: TRBV27
cdr3_aa: CASSLYPGQGAYGYTF
cdr3_nt: TGTGCCAGCAGTTTATACCCGGGACAGGGGGCCTATGGCTACACCTTC

j_call: TRBJ2-7
clone_size: -
d_call: -
v_call: TRBV6-1
cdr3_aa: CASSVIGSGGEQYF
cdr3_nt: TGTGCCAGCAGTGTAATTGGGTCTGGCGGCGAGCAGTACTTC

j_call: TRBJ1-5
clone_size: -
d_call: TRBD1
v_call: TRBV4-3
cdr3_aa: CASSQLTGKNQPQHF
cdr3_nt: TGCGCCAGCAGCCAGCTGACAGGGAAAAATCAGCCCCAGCATTTT

j_call: TRBJ1-5
clone_size: -
d_call: -
v_call: TRBV6-5
cdr3_aa: CASRVDAEAQPQHF
cdr3_nt: TGTGCCAGCAGGGTTGACGCTGAGGCTCAGCCCCAGCATTTT

j_call: TRBJ2-7
clone_size: -
d_call: -
v_call: TRBV7-9
cdr3_aa: CASSQIYEQYF
cdr3_nt: TGTGCCAGCAGTCAGATCTACGAGCAGTACTTC

j_call: TRBJ2-7
clone_size: once
d_call: -
v_call: TRBV7-9
cdr3_aa: CASVASGRAYEQYF
cdr3_nt: TGTGCCAGCGTTGCGTCAGGGCGGGCCTACGAGCAGTACTTC

j_call: TRBJ2-7
clone_size: -
d_call: -
v_call: TRBV6-6
cdr3_aa: CASSSEFYEQYF
cdr3_nt: TGTGCCAGCAGTTCAGAATTCTACGAGCAGTACTTC

j_call: TRBJ2-7
clone_size: -
d_call: -
v_call: TRBV6-1
cdr3_aa: CASSEWGDGSYEQYF
cdr3_nt: TGTGCCAGCAGTGAATGGGGGGACGGCTCCTACGAGCAGTACTTC

j_call: TRBJ1-2
clone_size: -
d_call: -
v_call: TRBV28
cdr3_aa: CASSFWVNYGYTF
cdr3_nt: TGTGCCAGCAGTTTTTGGGTTAACTATGGCTACACCTTC

j_call: TRBJ1-6
clone_size: -
d_call: -
v_call: TRBV19
cdr3_aa: CASSNPSFHSPLHF
cdr3_nt: TGTGCCAGTAGTAACCCGAGTTTTCATTCACCCCTCCACTTT

j_call: TRBJ2-7
clone_size: -
d_call: TRBD2
v_call: TRBV9
cdr3_aa: CASSVGRGTSGPSYEQYF
cdr3_nt: TGTGCCAGCAGCGTAGGTAGAGGGACTAGCGGGCCCTCCTACGAGCAGTACTTC

j_call: TRBJ1-2
clone_size: -
d_call: -
v_call: TRBV27
cdr3_aa: CASSLGQGSSGYTF
cdr3_nt: TGTGCCAGCAGTTTAGGGCAGGGGAGTAGTGGCTACACCTTC

j_call: TRBJ1-4
clone_size: -
d_call: TRBD1
v_call: TRBV4-1
cdr3_aa: CASSQGAGGREKLFF
cdr3_nt: TGCGCCAGCAGCCAAGGGGCAGGGGGACGTGAAAAACTGTTTTTT

j_call: TRBJ2-7
clone_size: -
d_call: TRBD2
v_call: TRBV7-9
cdr3_aa: CASSPLAGVDQYF
cdr3_nt: TGTGCCAGCAGCCCGCTGGCGGGAGTAGATCAGTACTTC

j_call: TRBJ2-7
clone_size: -
d_call: -
v_call: TRBV14
cdr3_aa: CASSQANRNEQYF
cdr3_nt: TGTGCCAGCAGCCAAGCGAACAGAAACGAGCAGTACTTC

j_call: TRBJ1-5
clone_size: -
d_call: -
v_call: TRBV5-1
cdr3_aa: CASSFRDVSNQPQHF
cdr3_nt: TGCGCCAGCAGCTTTCGGGACGTGAGCAATCAGCCCCAGCATTTT

j_call: TRBJ1-6
clone_size: -
d_call: -
v_call: TRBV11-2
cdr3_aa: CASSQYGAGRFNSPLHF
cdr3_nt: TGTGCCAGCAGCCAGTATGGGGCGGGGCGGTTCAATTCACCCCTCCACTTT

j_call: TRBJ2-3
clone_size: -
d_call: -
v_call: TRBV27
cdr3_aa: CASSYRGDTQYF
cdr3_nt: TGTGCCAGCAGTTATAGGGGGGATACGCAGTATTTT

j_call: TRBJ1-2
clone_size: -
d_call: TRBD1
v_call: TRBV30
cdr3_aa: CAGLSQGGYGYTF
cdr3_nt: TGTGCCGGGCTATCGCAGGGGGGCTATGGCTACACCTTC